The clone carrying this TCR beta chain was recorded only once. Its antigen is unknown. The authors isolated at least 7 million PBMCs per sample. These data belong to a study of blood T cells in healthy people across ages. Points from the study as a whole: It was the long-lived donors that had more naive CD4+ cells and higher diversity than aged donors.

Sample-barcoded 5' priming and a J-beta primer mix drove a second PCR of roughly 6 to 12 cycles. Via MiXCR, TCRdb re-called the 5' RACE reads, giving one row per CDR3 protein. The data hold 1.2 million to 1.5 million distinct CDR3 sequences, with roughly 64% observed a single time. V was pared by 3 bases and J by 3 bases, with 13 bases of the junction left unmatched. This CDR3 contains 16 residues. Germline V CDR1 and CDR2: DFQATT, SNEGSKA (reference sequence). The V gene is TRBV20-1, the J gene TRBJ1-1, with 7 bases lining up with TRBD1. Material for sequencing was blood. The sequence was collected from a man between 18 and 29 years old in good health. DNA of the CDR3: TGCAGTGCTAGGGTCCCTACGACAGGGCGGGACACTGAAGCTTTCTTT. This encodes CSARVPTTGRDTEAFF.